What follows are 14 T cell receptor beta chains derived from one specimen sequenced in a study of cytomegalovirus exposure and HLA in healthy donors. The PCR contained 60 Vbeta and 13 Jbeta primers. The method was immunoSEQ multiplex PCR; TCRdb's version includes in-frame clones alone and lacks a portion of them. The sample holds 150,000 to 200,000 clones, roughly three quarters seen once. The sample was PBMCs. All receptors come from a woman aged 40 to 50 in good health and CMV-seropositive.

This sequence joins TRBV19 and TRBJ1-2; 11 positions match TRBD1. V was clipped by 5 bases and J by 8 bases; unmatched bases: 10. This CDR3 contains 15 residues. The germline V gene encodes CDR1 LNHDA and CDR2 SQIVND (reference sequence). The CDR3 coding sequence is TGTGCCAGTAGTTCTCGGACAGGGGGCGTAGGAGGCTACACCTTC. Protein: CASSSRTGGVGGYTF.

This sequence joins TRBV7-6 and TRBJ1-3; unclear D gene. In germline, CDR1 is SGHVS, CDR2 FNYEAQ. Trimming took off 2 bases at V and 2 bases at J, with 16 bases between the two ends. There are 17 residues in the CDR3. Written as DNA, the CDR3 is TGTGCCAGCAGCTTAACCCCATCGTTACTGACTGGAAACACCATATATTTT. Encoded protein: CASSLTPSLLTGNTIYF.

The count of this clone is one. The chain uses TRBV25-1 and TRBJ2-3, with 10 bases aligning to TRBD2. V lost 0 bases to trimming and J lost 5 bases; unmatched junction nucleotides: 8. Germline V gene data show CDR1 as MGHDK and CDR2 as SYGVNS. This CDR3 region has 17 residues. CDR3 DNA: TGTGCCAGCAGTGAATATCTCCTAGCGGGGGCTCAAGATACGCAGTATTTT. This codes for CASSEYLLAGAQDTQYF.

This sequence joins TRBV7-8 and TRBJ2-7; 7 bases are a match to TRBD2. Unmatched junction bases numbered 8, after V lost 3 bases and J lost 6 bases. From germline, CDR1 is SGHVS and CDR2 FQNEAQ. This CDR3 comprises 14 residues. The CDR3 region is CASSFPIAGGEQYF. CDR3 DNA: TGTGCCAGCAGCTTCCCAATAGCGGGCGGCGAGCAGTACTTC.

CDR3 residues: CASSLTAQGYNEAFF. Written as DNA, the CDR3 is TGTGCCAGCAGTTTAACGGCCCAGGGGTATAATGAAGCTTTCTTT. The chain combines TRBV28 with TRBJ1-1; D may be TRBD1 (6 bases). The germline CDR1 and CDR2 sequences are MDHEN and SYDVKM. V gave up 2 bases and J gave up 7 bases, with 17 bases separating them. CDR3 length: 15 amino acids. The entire variable domain, with the rest obtained from reference TRBV28 and TRBJ1-1, is as follows: DVKVTQSSRYLVKRTGEKVFLECVQDMDHENMFWYRQDPGLGLRLIYFSYDVKMKEKGDIPEGYSVSREKKERFSLILESASTNQTSMYLCASSLTAQGYNEAFFGQGTRLTVV.

This clone was picked up a small number of times. This chain connects TRBV2 to TRBJ1-4, with D maybe TRBD1 (5 bases). The CDR3 has 15 amino acids. Looked up from germline, CDR1 is SNHLY and CDR2 is FYNNEI. The V gene lost 3 bases and the J gene lost 7 bases, with 15 bases spanning the gap. DNA for the CDR3: TGTGCCAGCAGTGATGGGGCGGGGGTTGGTGAAAAACTGTTTTTT. This encodes CASSDGAGVGEKLFF. Full variable domain (outside the CDR3, taken from reference TRBV2 and TRBJ1-4): EPEVTQTPSHQVTQMGQEVILRCVPISNHLYFYWYRQILGQKVEFLVSFYNNEISEKSEIFDDQFSVERPDGSNFTLKIRSTKLEDSAMYFCASSDGAGVGEKLFFGSGTQLSVL.

The chain joins TRBV9 to TRBJ2-7, with 9 bases fitting TRBD1. Looked up from germline, CDR1 is SGDLS and CDR2 is YYNGEE. This CDR3 spans 19 amino acids. The V gene end was trimmed by 4 bases and the J gene end by 3 bases; junction bases not matched to a gene: 20. CDR3 sequence reads: CASSRGPGQGRLTGYEQYF. DNA of the CDR3: TGTGCCAGCAGCCGAGGCCCGGGACAGGGACGTTTAACCGGCTACGAGCAGTACTTC.

This chain connects TRBV6-1 to TRBJ2-7; D ambiguous. The CDR3 has 12 amino acids. Germline V gene sequence: CDR1 MNHNS, CDR2 SASEGT. Trimming cost V 10 bases and J 4 bases, with 14 bases left between them. The CDR3 DNA is TGTGCCATCAGCAGGAATTCATACGAGCAGTACTTC. It codes for CAISRNSYEQYF.

The chain couples TRBV5-1 to TRBJ1-4; 10 bases are a match to TRBD1. CDR3 length: 15 residues. V lost 0 bases, J lost 6 bases, and 2 bases stayed unmatched. Germline V gene lookup returns CDR1 SGHRS and CDR2 YFSETQ. Here the CDR3 DNA reads TGCGCCAGCAGCTTGGAGGGACAGGGGTATGAAAAACTGTTTTTT. Protein sequence: CASSLEGQGYEKLFF.

The rearrangement joins TRBV5-4 to TRBJ2-3, with no clear D. The CDR3 consists of 14 residues. The germline CDR1 and CDR2 sequences are SGHNT and YYREEE (reference sequence). V was trimmed by 4 bases and J by 2 bases, leaving 11 bases between them. CDR3 nucleotide sequence: TGTGCCAGCAGCCCCGGGTCATTCACAGATACGCAGTATTTT. Encoded protein: CASSPGSFTDTQYF.

This chain links TRBV28 with TRBJ2-3, with 7 positions matching TRBD2. The V and J ends lost 2 bases and 3 bases, in that order; junction bases with no gene match: 2. The CDR3 has 14 residues. The germline V gene encodes CDR1 MDHEN and CDR2 SYDVKM. This chain's CDR3 is CASSLRGGTDTQYF. CDR3 DNA: TGTGCCAGCAGTTTACGCGGGGGAACAGATACGCAGTATTTT. The full variable domain, its missing parts supplied by reference TRBV28 and TRBJ2-3, is DVKVTQSSRYLVKRTGEKVFLECVQDMDHENMFWYRQDPGLGLRLIYFSYDVKMKEKGDIPEGYSVSREKKERFSLILESASTNQTSMYLCASSLRGGTDTQYFGPGTRLTVL.

The CDR3 sequence: CASSPLAGGNEQFF. Here the CDR3 DNA reads TGTGCCAGCTCACCACTAGCGGGGGGCAATGAGCAGTTCTTC. V is TRBV18 and J is TRBJ2-1; 10 bases are a match to TRBD2. Germline V gene lookup returns CDR1 KGHSH and CDR2 LQKENI. V lost 1 base to trimming and J lost 6 bases; unmatched junction nucleotides: 0. The CDR3 is 14 amino acids.

The V and J genes are TRBV2 and TRBJ2-6; D uncertain. Trimming removed 2 bases at V and 3 bases at J, with 11 bases between. This CDR3 comprises 16 residues. The germline gives CDR1 SNHLY, CDR2 FYNNEI. The CDR3: CASSETKPNGANVLTF. CDR3 bases: TGTGCCAGCAGTGAAACCAAGCCTAATGGGGCCAACGTCCTGACTTTC.

This clone was recorded a few times. The chain links TRBV4-1 to TRBJ2-3, with 8 bases lining up with TRBD2. There are 15 residues in the CDR3. Per the germline V gene, CDR1 is MGHRA and CDR2 is YSYEKL. The trim removed 6 bases at V and 8 bases at J, leaving 13 bases unmatched. In DNA, the CDR3 is TGCGCCAGCAGGGGCGGGGGGCCTACACGTGCTACGCAGTATTTT. Translating it yields CASRGGGPTRATQYF.